This TCR beta chain was obtained from a study of OX40 agonist ivuxolimab in advanced cancers. Patients were excluded for autoimmune disease history or systemic immunosuppression. Sampling of blood occurred at baseline, cycle 4 day 1, and cycle 7 day 1. Method: immunoSEQ multiplex PCR; TCRdb's copy keeps in-frame clones and lacks some. The repertoire has 20,000 or so clones, around 86% of them found once; the top ten carry approximately 15%. Study outcomes and limitations: Still undetermined is the antigen specificity of the expanded peripheral T cells. Averaging showed that CD8+ T cells had more expanded clones than CD4+ did.

Comment on this clone: Its antigen is as yet unknown.

V gave up 5 bases and J gave up 3 bases, with 11 bases separating them. The germline gives CDR1 SGHTA, CDR2 FQGNSA. The CDR3 extends over 13 amino acids. Sequences were derived from CD4+ or CD8+ T cells sorted from blood, sampled in a trial of the OX40 agonist ivuxolimab. The V gene is TRBV7-2, the J gene TRBJ2-7, with D possibly TRBD2 on 6 matching bases. This receptor was identified in an adult with an advanced solid tumor such as melanoma, head and neck, liver or kidney cancer. CDR3 DNA sequence: TGTGCCAGCAGCCACGGAGGGATCTACGAGCAGTACTTC. It is translated as CASSHGGIYEQYF.